This T cell receptor (beta chain) was identified in a study of shared clonotypes between healthy human individuals. Roughly 30,000 T cell genomes, or approximately 300 ng DNA, went into unsorted PBMC replicate PCRs. Here immunoSEQ multiplex PCR was the method, and the copy in TCRdb shows in-frame clones only, minus some. This sample has about 480,000 clones, with 60% to 80% found just once. The V and J ends lost 8 bases and 7 bases, in that order; junction bases with no gene match: 10. The V gene's germline CDR1 is MDHEN and CDR2 SYDVKM. The CDR3 totals 15 residues. The source material was PBMCs. The TCR originated in a woman aged 35 to 49 in good health. Some clones in this sample may be carry-over from other donors' samples. This chain connects TRBV28 to TRBJ2-7; TRBD2 matches at 14 bases. The CDR3 DNA is TGTGCCAGCCCCCCGGGACTAGCGGGAGAGGGTGAGCAGTACTTC. Amino acids: CASPPGLAGEGEQYF. Supplemented by reference TRBV28 and TRBJ2-7, the full variable domain reads DVKVTQSSRYLVKRTGEKVFLECVQDMDHENMFWYRQDPGLGLRLIYFSYDVKMKEKGDIPEGYSVSREKKERFSLILESASTNQTSMYLCASPPGLAGEGEQYFGPGTRLTVT.